This is a list of T cell receptor beta chains from one sample in a study of blood T cell repertoires in COVID-19. The table came from immunoSEQ multiplex PCR; TCRdb's copy has only in-frame clones and leaves some out. The sample records more than 100,000 clones, about nine tenths being singletons. What was sequenced was peripheral blood. Source of these receptors: a man aged 40-55 years with acute or convalescent COVID-19. CDR3s include the opening cysteine and the closing phenylalanine or tryptophan. Each record gives: D gene, V gene, clone size, J gene, CDR3 protein, CDR3 DNA. The D gene is left open where the match is weak. Clone size is stated in some rows and not others, as once, few, many or a class when expanded.

d_gene: NA; v_gene: TRBV18; abundance: NA; j_gene: TRBJ1-3; CDR3aa: CASSPSNSGNTIYF; CDR3nt: TGTGCCAGCTCACCGAGCAACTCTGGAAACACCATATATTTT
d_gene: TRBD2; v_gene: TRBV29-1; abundance: NA; j_gene: TRBJ2-7; CDR3aa: CSVEGPGLAGAYEQYF; CDR3nt: TGCAGCGTTGAAGGTCCAGGTCTAGCGGGAGCCTACGAGCAGTACTTC
d_gene: NA; v_gene: TRBV11-2; abundance: NA; j_gene: TRBJ1-1; CDR3aa: CASRGGTEAFF; CDR3nt: TGTGCCAGCAGGGGGGGCACTGAAGCTTTCTTT
d_gene: TRBD1; v_gene: TRBV30; abundance: once; j_gene: TRBJ1-2; CDR3aa: CAWSADRPNYGYTF; CDR3nt: TGTGCCTGGAGTGCGGACAGGCCTAACTATGGCTACACCTTC
d_gene: TRBD1; v_gene: TRBV9; abundance: NA; j_gene: TRBJ2-1; CDR3aa: CASSVTGQGAYNEQFF; CDR3nt: TGTGCCAGCAGCGTTACGGGACAGGGGGCCTACAATGAGCAGTTCTTC
d_gene: NA; v_gene: TRBV25-1; abundance: NA; j_gene: TRBJ1-2; CDR3aa: CASSEGGVRDYGYTF; CDR3nt: TGTGCCAGCAGTGAAGGAGGTGTAAGGGACTATGGCTACACCTTC
d_gene: NA; v_gene: TRBV5-1; abundance: NA; j_gene: TRBJ1-1; CDR3aa: CASSFGGIQNTEAFF; CDR3nt: TGCGCCAGCAGCTTCGGGGGGATCCAGAACACTGAAGCTTTCTTT
d_gene: NA; v_gene: TRBV6-5; abundance: NA; j_gene: TRBJ1-2; CDR3aa: CASSPAGAYYGYTF; CDR3nt: TGTGCCAGCAGTCCCGCAGGGGCTTACTATGGCTACACCTTC
d_gene: NA; v_gene: TRBV19; abundance: NA; j_gene: TRBJ2-3; CDR3aa: CASSIGTTSTDTQYF; CDR3nt: TGTGCCAGTAGTATAGGGACTACTAGCACAGATACGCAGTATTTT
d_gene: NA; v_gene: TRBV24-1; abundance: NA; j_gene: TRBJ2-2; CDR3aa: CATRPTGSNTGELFF; CDR3nt: TGTGCCACCAGGCCGACAGGTTCGAACACCGGGGAGCTGTTTTTT
d_gene: NA; v_gene: TRBV20-1; abundance: NA; j_gene: TRBJ1-4; CDR3aa: CSASTGEKLFF; CDR3nt: TGCAGTGCTTCTACAGGGGAAAAACTGTTTTTT
d_gene: TRBD2; v_gene: TRBV9; abundance: NA; j_gene: TRBJ2-1; CDR3aa: CASSLSPGRSGDEQFF; CDR3nt: TGTGCCAGCAGCCTCTCCCCGGGGCGGAGCGGGGATGAGCAGTTCTTC
d_gene: TRBD1; v_gene: TRBV5-4; abundance: NA; j_gene: TRBJ2-5; CDR3aa: CASSYWDSPIWTQYF; CDR3nt: TGTGCCAGCAGCTACTGGGACAGTCCGATATGGACCCAGTACTTC
d_gene: TRBD2; v_gene: TRBV14; abundance: NA; j_gene: TRBJ2-1; CDR3aa: CASSQLLAGIYDEQFF; CDR3nt: TGTGCCAGCAGCCAGCTACTAGCGGGAATTTATGATGAGCAGTTCTTC
d_gene: TRBD1; v_gene: TRBV6-5; abundance: NA; j_gene: TRBJ1-2; CDR3aa: CASSRGQGSYYGYTF; CDR3nt: TGTGCCAGCAGTAGAGGACAGGGAAGCTACTATGGCTACACCTTC
d_gene: NA; v_gene: TRBV18; abundance: NA; j_gene: TRBJ2-7; CDR3aa: CASSQQGRTYEQYF; CDR3nt: TGTGCCAGCTCACAACAGGGACGCACCTACGAGCAGTACTTC
d_gene: TRBD1; v_gene: TRBV6-1; abundance: NA; j_gene: TRBJ2-5; CDR3aa: CASSFPGQQETQYF; CDR3nt: TGTGCCAGCAGTTTCCCGGGACAGCAAGAGACCCAGTACTTC
d_gene: TRBD2; v_gene: TRBV3-1/TRBV3-2; abundance: NA; j_gene: TRBJ2-2; CDR3aa: CASSQDRFSGRAGGELFF; CDR3nt: TGTGCCAGCAGCCAAGACCGATTTAGCGGGAGGGCCGGCGGGGAGCTGTTTTTT